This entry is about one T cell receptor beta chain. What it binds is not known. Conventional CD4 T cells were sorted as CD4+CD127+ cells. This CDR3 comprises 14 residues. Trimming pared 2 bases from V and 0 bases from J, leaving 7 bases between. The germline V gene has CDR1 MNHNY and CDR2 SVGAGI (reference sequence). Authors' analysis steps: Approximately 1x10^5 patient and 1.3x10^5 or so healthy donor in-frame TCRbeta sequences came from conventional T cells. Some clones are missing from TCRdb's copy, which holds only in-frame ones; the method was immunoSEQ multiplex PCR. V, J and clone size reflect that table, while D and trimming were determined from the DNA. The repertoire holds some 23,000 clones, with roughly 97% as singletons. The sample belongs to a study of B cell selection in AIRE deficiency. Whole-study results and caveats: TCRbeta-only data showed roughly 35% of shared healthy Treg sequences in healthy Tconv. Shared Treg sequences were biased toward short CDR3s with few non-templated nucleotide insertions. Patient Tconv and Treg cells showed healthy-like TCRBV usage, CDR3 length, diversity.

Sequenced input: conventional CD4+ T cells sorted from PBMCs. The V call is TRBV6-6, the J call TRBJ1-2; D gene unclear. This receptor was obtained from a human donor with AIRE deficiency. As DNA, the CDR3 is TGTGCCAGCAGTTACACGCAAGCTAACTATGGCTACACCTTC. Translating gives CASSYTQANYGYTF.